This T cell receptor beta chain came from a study of CD8 T cells in ankylosing spondylitis. Study-wide results and limits: Apparently characteristic of ankylosing spondylitis blood was a TCR beta motif (about eight highly homologous variants). Significantly higher representation of disease-linked clones was reported for matched ankylosing spondylitis synovial fluid.

Comment on this clonotype: Its antigen is not known.

Trimming shortened V by 3 bases and J by 0 bases, and 8 bases separated the two germline ends. CDR1 is DFQATT, CDR2 SNEGSKA, per germline (reference sequence). The CDR3 totals 13 residues. Each CDR3 protein gets one entry after TCRdb re-called the 5' RACE reads with MiXCR. There are 250,000 to 300,000 distinct CDR3 sequences in the sample; about 20% occur only once, and about 8% lies in the top ten. The sample taken for sequencing was blood, either unsorted or a sorted T cell fraction (not recorded which). The receptor comes from a male donor with ankylosing spondylitis or in good health (not recorded which). The chain links TRBV20-1 to TRBJ1-1; possibly TRBD1 for D (6 bases). As DNA, the CDR3 is TGCAGTGCTAGGGGGGCAGTGAACACTGAAGCTTTCTTT. Residues: CSARGAVNTEAFF.